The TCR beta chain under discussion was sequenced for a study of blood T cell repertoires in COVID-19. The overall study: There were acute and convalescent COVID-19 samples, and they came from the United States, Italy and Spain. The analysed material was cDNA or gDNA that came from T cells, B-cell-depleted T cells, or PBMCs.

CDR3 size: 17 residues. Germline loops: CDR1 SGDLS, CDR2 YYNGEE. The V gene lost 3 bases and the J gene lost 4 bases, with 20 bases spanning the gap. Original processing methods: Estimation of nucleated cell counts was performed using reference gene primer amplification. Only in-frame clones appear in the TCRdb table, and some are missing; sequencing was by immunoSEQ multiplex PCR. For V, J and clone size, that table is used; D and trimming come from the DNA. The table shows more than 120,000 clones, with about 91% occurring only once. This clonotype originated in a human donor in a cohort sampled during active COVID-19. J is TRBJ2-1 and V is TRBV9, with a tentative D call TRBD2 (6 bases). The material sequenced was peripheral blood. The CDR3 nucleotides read TGTGCCAGCAGCGCCCAGGCAGGTGGGGGGATATACAATGAGCAGTTCTTC. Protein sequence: CASSAQAGGGIYNEQFF.